This T cell receptor (beta chain) was captured by sequencing in a study of naive and memory T cell subsets. CDR1 is MNHNY and CDR2 is SVGAGI in the germline V gene (reference sequence). The CDR3 has 13 amino acids. V shed 5 bases and J shed 5 bases, with 10 bases lying between them. A UMI-containing oligonucleotide was joined by 3' ligation to the TCR cDNA template. Adult healthy volunteers gave 2.5 ml peripheral blood for whole-blood RNA. Input was about 1 to 1,100 ng of DNase-treated total RNA without cell sorting. Amplification of ligated cDNA took four PCR rounds with SP2 and nested alpha and beta constant primers. Reverse transcription of blood and skin TCR RNA was primed at alpha and beta constant regions. MiXCR was run by TCRdb on the 5' RACE reads, yielding one entry per CDR3 protein. The sample includes tens of thousands of distinct CDR3 sequences, 7.2% seen only once; the top ten take 8% to 10%.

This clonotype was recorded at least ten times. The sequence was collected from a male donor in good health. J is TRBJ2-1 and V is TRBV6-6; maybe TRBD2 (6 bases). CDR3 residues: CASSPRRDNEQFF. In DNA form, the CDR3 reads TGTGCCAGCAGTCCCCGGAGGGACAATGAGCAGTTCTTC.